A single sample gave rise to the 15 T cell receptor beta chains below, sequenced in a study of T cell responses to AZD1222 COVID-19 vaccine. Only in-frame clones appear in the TCRdb table, and some are missing; sequencing was by immunoSEQ multiplex PCR. The sample lists about 110,000 clones; roughly nine tenths were seen once. The sequenced sample was peripheral blood, obtained on day 0 of MenACWY control vaccination. The receptors derive from an adult in good health.

V gene TRBV4-1 combines with J gene TRBJ2-7; D is possibly TRBD1 (6 bases). The CDR3 totals 17 residues. Trimming cost V 2 bases and J 2 bases, with 19 bases left between them. The V gene's germline CDR1 is MGHRA and CDR2 YSYEKL. The CDR3 region has the DNA TGCGCCAGCAGCCAACGGATGGACAGCCGGAACCCCTACGAGCAGTACTTC. Translation gives CASSQRMDSRNPYEQYF.

The chain combines TRBV27 with TRBJ2-7; 7 nucleotides agree with TRBD1. The CDR3 sequence is 14 residues long. CDR1 is MNHEY and CDR2 is SMNVEV in the germline V gene (reference sequence). J gave up 2 bases and V 6 bases, and 7 bases lay outside the gene matches. This CDR3 reads CASSPNRGTYEQYF. CDR3 bases: TGTGCCAGCAGCCCGAACAGGGGTACCTACGAGCAGTACTTC.

In DNA, the CDR3 is TGTGCCAGCAGTGCTGCTACAACTAATGAAAAACTGTTTTTT. It specifies CASSAATTNEKLFF. The chain employs TRBV2 and TRBJ1-4, with D uncertain. The V end was cut by 4 bases, the J end by 0 bases, with 6 bases between. This CDR3 region has 14 residues. Germline CDR1 is SNHLY and CDR2 is FYNNEI.

This sequence joins TRBV4-3 and TRBJ2-1; 8 nucleotides agree with TRBD2. V shed 0 bases, J shed 0 bases, and the junction held 13 bases outside the gene matches. This CDR3 comprises 20 residues. Germline lookup yields CDR1 LGHNA and CDR2 YSLEER. The CDR3 coding sequence is TGCGCCAGCAGCCAAGATCTCGGTACGCGGGGGGTAAGCTCCTACAATGAGCAGTTCTTC. It specifies CASSQDLGTRGVSSYNEQFF.

The sample holds a few counts of this clone. The gene calls are TRBV19 and TRBJ2-1; TRBD2 is a possible D gene (7 bases). The V gene's germline CDR1 is LNHDA and CDR2 SQIVND (reference sequence). Trimming took 5 bases from V and 5 from J, leaving 13 bases between them. This CDR3 region has 14 residues. The CDR3: CASSGGGLNNEQFF. CDR3 bases: TGTGCCAGTAGTGGGGGGGGCCTTAACAATGAGCAGTTCTTC.

This chain joins TRBV5-1 and TRBJ2-3; the D is unclear. This CDR3 spans 15 amino acids. Trimming shortened V by 4 bases and J by 2 bases, and 14 bases separated the two germline ends. The germline CDR1 and CDR2 sequences are SGHRS and YFSETQ. CDR3 DNA sequence: TGCGCCAGCAGCGAACGGAGTGAGTACACAGATACGCAGTATTTT. Protein product: CASSERSEYTDTQYF. Full variable domain (missing parts from reference TRBV5-1 and TRBJ2-3): KAGVTQTPRYLIKTRGQQVTLSCSPISGHRSVSWYQQTPGQGLQFLFEYFSETQRNKGNFPGRFSGRQFSNSRSEMNVSTLELGDSALYLCASSERSEYTDTQYFGPGTRLTVL.

The rearrangement links TRBV28 to TRBJ1-4; 8 bases line up with TRBD1. This CDR3 has 17 residues. Per the germline V gene, CDR1 is MDHEN and CDR2 is SYDVKM. J was trimmed by 1 base and V by 5 bases; bases with no gene match: 9. The CDR3, as DNA: TGTGCCAGCAGTAGCACAGGGGGGGGGATAACTAATGAAAAACTGTTTTTT. It specifies CASSSTGGGITNEKLFF.

The chain recombines TRBV28 with TRBJ1-5; D unclear. Germline values: CDR1 MDHEN, CDR2 SYDVKM. This CDR3 spans 15 amino acids. Trimming took off 3 bases at V and 6 bases at J, with 15 bases between the two ends. CDR3 residues: CASSLVSRDPQPQHF. In DNA, the CDR3 is TGTGCCAGCAGTTTGGTTTCCCGGGATCCTCAGCCCCAGCATTTT.

The V call is TRBV18, the J call TRBJ1-1; D is undetermined. The germline V gene has CDR1 KGHSH and CDR2 LQKENI. Deletions cut 5 bases from V and 0 bases from J, with 13 bases between. CDR3 length: 15 residues. This chain's CDR3 is CASSSSQELNTEAFF. Written as DNA, the CDR3 is TGTGCCAGCTCATCCTCGCAGGAGTTGAACACTGAAGCTTTCTTT.

The chain couples TRBV28 to TRBJ1-6, with unresolved D. The germline gives CDR1 MDHEN, CDR2 SYDVKM. Trimming pared 6 bases from V and 0 bases from J, leaving 12 bases between. The CDR3 runs 16 residues. CDR3 sequence reads: CASSLGTSSYNSPLHF. In DNA, the CDR3 is TGTGCCAGCAGCTTGGGAACGAGCTCCTATAATTCACCCCTCCACTTT.

This CDR3 is CASIVDTEAFF. The CDR3 nucleotides are TGTGCCAGCATCGTGGACACTGAAGCTTTCTTT. The rearrangement links TRBV2 to TRBJ1-1; D is ambiguous. Germline V CDR1 and CDR2: SNHLY, FYNNEI. Trimming stripped 7 bases from V and 3 bases from J, with 6 bases between. CDR3 size: 11 residues.

The genes are TRBV29-1 and TRBJ1-2, with unresolved D. CDR3 length: 12 amino acids. CDR1 SQVTM and CDR2 ANQGSEA come from the germline V gene. With 5 bases removed from V and 0 bases from J, the gap between germline ends came to 7 bases. The CDR3 sequence: CSVTLANYGYTF. CDR3 DNA sequence: TGCAGCGTTACATTAGCTAACTATGGCTACACCTTC.

The gene calls are TRBV29-1 and TRBJ2-3; D is perhaps TRBD2 (5 bases). Germline CDR1 is SQVTM and CDR2 is ANQGSEA. Trimming removed 8 bases at V and 2 bases at J, with 11 bases between. The CDR3 is 12 amino acids. In nucleotides, the CDR3 is TGCAGCACCGGGGTCACCACAGATACGCAGTATTTT. Amino acid sequence: CSTGVTTDTQYF.

The rearrangement links TRBV6-5 to TRBJ2-6; D uncertain. The V end was cut by 6 bases, the J end by 7 bases, with 13 bases between. This CDR3 comprises 14 residues. Germline V CDR1 and CDR2: MNHEY, SVGAGI. DNA for the CDR3: TGTGCCAGCAGCCTCAAAGGCCCTGCCAACGTCCTGACTTTC. It codes for CASSLKGPANVLTF.

CDR3 residues: CASSWRDSLYEQYF. Here the CDR3 DNA reads TGTGCCAGCAGCTGGAGGGACAGTCTCTACGAGCAGTACTTC. The J gene is TRBJ2-7, the V gene TRBV5-6, with TRBD1 as a possible D gene (7 bases). CDR3 size: 14 residues. V lost 3 bases to trimming and J lost 3 bases, with 13 bases between them. The germline CDR1 and CDR2 sequences are SGHDT and YYEEEE.